Described below is a single T cell receptor beta chain sequence and its context. Each CDR3 protein gets one entry after TCRdb re-called the RT-PCR reads with MiXCR. The repertoire includes over 400,000 distinct CDR3 sequences, 16% of them detected once, and roughly 7% sits in the top ten. The data stem from a study of patients and donors after allogeneic stem cell transplantation. CDR3 size: 15 residues. Trimming stripped 7 bases from V and 0 bases from J, with 15 bases between. Germline V gene sequence: CDR1 SGHRS, CDR2 YFSETQ. The clonotype was recovered from a human donor who was either an allogeneic HSCT recipient or a stem cell or donor lymphocyte infusion donor (not recorded which). It is not recorded whose cells these are; they may come from a transplant donor. The chain has TRBV5-1 and TRBJ2-3; D might be TRBD2 (6 bases). Material: blood, either unsorted or a sorted T cell fraction (not recorded which). The CDR3 DNA follows: TGCGCCAGCGCGGAGGGGTGGTCTAGCACAGATACGCAGTATTTT. This translates into CASAEGWSSTDTQYF.